Here is one T cell receptor beta chain with its context. What it binds is not known. This PCR relied on a set of 60 Vbeta primers and 13 Jbeta primers. Sequencing used immunoSEQ multiplex PCR; TCRdb keeps in-frame clones, though not all of them. The sample holds under 150,000 clones; around 70% are singletons and the top ten take under 3%. The record originates from a study of cytomegalovirus exposure and HLA in healthy donors. General observations from the study: In a later analysis, several top co-occurrence clusters appeared linked to parvovirus B19, influenza, CMV and Epstein-Barr virus. Some V segments (TRBV6-2 and TRBV6-3 among them) were excluded as indistinguishable. A later analysis found that most CMV-associated TCR beta chains appeared HLA-restricted.

The CDR3 is 14 residues long. Germline CDR1 is SGHKS and CDR2 is YYEKEE (reference sequence). The V end lost 1 base, the J end lost 4 bases, and 11 bases lay between the germline ends. This rearrangement joins TRBV5-5 to TRBJ1-1; D is undetermined. The sample was PBMCs. This TCR derives from a woman in her sixties in good health and CMV-seropositive. CDR3 nucleotide sequence: TGTGCCAGCAGCTTGAGAGGGAGTGGCACTGAAGCTTTCTTT. Protein: CASSLRGSGTEAFF.